This T cell receptor beta chain was documented in a study of patients and donors after allogeneic stem cell transplantation (dated by TCRdb to 2020 to 2021). The method behind the library was RT-PCR. TCRdb names NextSeq 550 as the instrument used. The public reads were quality trimmed at Q25 with fastp and then assembled into clones with MiXCR by TCRdb, keeping productive beta chains. Each entry merges the rows of one CDR3 protein and shows their most common DNA and genes. For this sample there are around 240,000 distinct CDR3 sequences; 14% appear just once. 11% of the sample is held by the ten biggest clonotypes. This clonotype was counted between two and nine times. The target of this receptor is not known. The input lacks base qualities; no much larger clone sits a single base away. Deletion took 7 bases off V and 0 bases off J, with a span of 13 bases between the germline ends. Its CDR3 holds 15 amino acids, cysteine through phenylalanine. Only the CDR3 region is kept as DNA, spanning 45 bases read in frame from base 1. The germline V gene (reference sequence) gives CDR1 as LNHDA and CDR2 as SQIVND.

The specimen was blood, either unsorted or a sorted T cell fraction (not recorded which). The sequence joins TRBV19 to TRBJ1-3; the D gene remains uncertain. The receptor was derived from a human donor who was either an allogeneic HSCT recipient or a stem cell or donor lymphocyte infusion donor (not recorded which). It is not recorded whose cells these are; they may come from a transplant donor. In nucleotides, the sequence is TGTGCCAGTAAATTTAGAACAAACTCTGGAAACACCATATATTTT. This translates into CASKFRTNSGNTIYF.